The 24 T cell receptor beta chains presented below share a single source sample, sequenced in a study of regulatory T cells in long-lasting Graves disease. Time point defined: newly diagnosed GD, antithyroid drugs for less than 3 months. Making the TCR library involved RNA that had been extracted from PBMCs. Sequencing libraries for TCR beta were prepared with iRepertoire HTBI primers and Arm-PCR of CDR3 regions. Each CDR3 protein gets one entry after TCRdb re-called the multiplex PCR reads with MiXCR. In the table there are about 440,000 distinct CDR3 sequences, just under 15% of which are singletons. Separately, the same data were catalogued under a study of T cells in Graves' hyperthyroidism and ophthalmopathy.

Source: peripheral blood mononuclear cells (PBMCs), taken at new diagnosis, from a patient treated with antithyroid drugs. The receptors were gathered from a woman aged 25 to 39 with Graves disease.

The CDR3 DNA follows: TGTGCCAGCAGACCGCTGGGACCGAGCTATGGCTACACCTTC. This translates into CASRPLGPSYGYTF. The chain joins TRBV27 to TRBJ1-2; TRBD1 is a possible D gene (5 bases). Germline V lookup: CDR1 MNHEY, CDR2 SMNVEV (reference sequence). Trimming took off 6 bases at V and 4 bases at J, with 15 bases between the two ends. The CDR3 is 14 amino acids.

With respect to this clonotype: It may be a read error: a sequence one base away is much more abundant. The chain couples TRBV7-8 to TRBJ2-7; a weak D match, TRBD1 (5 bases). The germline V gene has CDR1 SGHVS and CDR2 FQNEAQ. The CDR3 has 11 amino acids. CDR3 protein: CAISLQDEQYF. Here the CDR3 DNA reads TGTGCCATCAGCTTACAGGACGAGCAGTACTTC.

This clonotype was recorded once. With only one base between it and a far larger clone, this is likely a read error. This chain links TRBV6-2 or TRBV6-3 with TRBJ2-1; no firm D call. Germline-derived CDR1 and CDR2 are MNHEY and SVGEGT. Between the trimmed V and J ends, which lost 4 bases and 0 bases, there was a span of 16 bases. The CDR3 totals 17 residues. The CDR3 bases are TGTGCCAGCAGTTTAAGAGCGTGGCAGAGCTCCTACAATGAGCAGTTCTTC. Amino acids: CASSLRAWQSSYNEQFF.

This clonotype was found many times. The chain has TRBV4-1 and TRBJ2-1, with 10 bases matching TRBD1. The germline V gene has CDR1 MGHRA and CDR2 YSYEKL. The V segment lost 4 bases and the J segment 9 bases; nucleotides outside the gene matches: 12. The CDR3 length is 16 residues. CDR3 sequence: CASSLIRQGAGAEQFF. As DNA, the CDR3 is TGCGCCAGCAGCCTCATTAGACAGGGGGCGGGGGCTGAGCAGTTCTTC.

This clonotype has a count of ten or more. This rearrangement joins TRBV11-1 to TRBJ2-1; D is unresolved. Germline V CDR1 and CDR2: SGHAT, FQDESV (reference sequence). CDR3 length equals 15 residues. Trimming took 0 bases from V and 0 from J, leaving 6 bases between them. This CDR3 reads CASSLAESSYNEQFF. CDR3 coding DNA: TGTGCCAGCAGCTTAGCGGAGAGCTCCTACAATGAGCAGTTCTTC.

There are many counts of this clonotype. CDR3 sequence reads: CASSPSTRTEAFF. In nucleotides, the CDR3 is TGTGCCAGCAGCCCCTCGACGCGCACTGAAGCTTTCTTT. This chain uses TRBV3-1 with TRBJ1-1; D remains ambiguous. The CDR3 covers 13 residues. V gave up 4 bases and J gave up 4 bases, with 10 bases separating them. CDR1 and CDR2 (germline): LGHDT, YNNKEL (reference sequence). Supplemented by reference TRBV3-1 and TRBJ1-1, the full variable domain reads DTAVSQTPKYLVTQMGNDKSIKCEQNLGHDTMYWYKQDSKKFLKIMFSYNNKELIINETVPNRFSPKSPDKAHLNLHINSLELGDSAVYFCASSPSTRTEAFFGQGTRLTVV.

The chain recombines TRBV28 with TRBJ2-1; either TRBD1 or TRBD2 may fit D (10 bases each). Germline V gene sequence: CDR1 MDHEN, CDR2 SYDVKM. This CDR3 comprises 21 residues. Between the trimmed V and J ends, which lost 7 bases and 8 bases, there was a span of 39 bases. The CDR3 reads CASMIPGQGTSSGSPTDEQFF. CDR3 coding DNA: TGTGCCAGCATGATCCCGGGACAGGGGACATCTAGCGGGAGTCCGACGGATGAGCAGTTCTTC.

Many counts were recorded for this clonotype. V gene TRBV11-3 combines with J gene TRBJ2-7; TRBD1 matches 9 bases. The V gene's germline CDR1 is SGHNT and CDR2 YENEEA. V lost 5 bases, J lost 7 bases, and 6 bases stayed unmatched. This CDR3 spans 13 amino acids. In DNA form, the CDR3 reads TGTGCCAGCAGCACAGGGGGCGCGAGGGAGCAGTACTTC. Amino acids: CASSTGGAREQYF.

Ten or more counts support this clonotype. V gene TRBV12-3 or TRBV12-4 combines with J gene TRBJ1-2; D remains ambiguous. The CDR3 extends over 12 amino acids. V lost 5 bases and J 4 bases, leaving 8 bases between the germline ends. For the CDR3, the DNA is TGTGCCAGCAGTACGTACAGCTATGGCTACACCTTC. Protein: CASSTYSYGYTF.

Ten or more counts support this clonotype. The chain's CDR3 is CASSDPASGTYSYEQYF. Written as DNA, the CDR3 is TGTGCCAGCAGTGACCCCGCCTCAGGTACATACTCCTACGAGCAGTACTTC. V usage is TRBV6-1 and J usage is TRBJ2-7, with D hard to call. Trimming shortened V by 3 bases and J by 0 bases, and 18 bases separated the two germline ends. There are 17 residues in the CDR3. Per the germline V gene, CDR1 is MNHNS and CDR2 is SASEGT.

In this sample, this clonotype turned up many times. V and J are TRBV20-1 and TRBJ2-3; TRBD1 matches 11 bases. J lost 3 bases, V lost 3 bases, and 8 bases had no gene match. The CDR3 is 16 residues long. CDR1 and CDR2 from the germline V gene are DFQATT and SNEGSKA (reference sequence). The CDR3 loop reads CSASPLGTGGTDTQYF. The CDR3 nucleotides are TGCAGTGCTAGTCCCCTCGGGACAGGGGGAACAGATACGCAGTATTTT.

This clonotype turned up a few times. The chain has TRBV7-8 and TRBJ1-5; the D gene is possibly TRBD1 (6 bases). This CDR3 has 14 residues. Deletions cut 5 bases from V and 7 bases from J, with 15 bases between. Germline V gives CDR1 SGHVS, CDR2 FQNEAQ. The CDR3 DNA is TGTGCCAGCAGCCCCGATGCAGGGGTCCAGCCCCAGCATTTT. Translating it yields CASSPDAGVQPQHF.

The rearrangement uses TRBV6-2 or TRBV6-3 and TRBJ1-1, with 10 bases fitting TRBD1. CDR3 length equals 16 residues. V shed 2 bases and J 1 base; nucleotides not matched to a gene: 4. Germline assignment: CDR1 MNHEY and CDR2 SVGEGT. The CDR3 region has the DNA TGTGCCAGCAGTTACAGCCGGGACAGGGGGAACACTGAAGCTTTCTTT. This gives the protein CASSYSRDRGNTEAFF.

This clonotype was seen ten or more times. The chain has TRBV3-1 and TRBJ2-7, with D tentatively TRBD2 (7 bases). The CDR3 length is 15 residues. Trimming shortened V by 4 bases and J by 5 bases, and 18 bases separated the two germline ends. Germline V gene data show CDR1 as LGHDT and CDR2 as YNNKEL (reference sequence). The CDR3 is CASSPQGGAADEQYF. DNA for the CDR3: TGTGCCAGCAGCCCGCAAGGGGGGGCGGCGGACGAGCAGTACTTC.

The gene calls are TRBV29-1 and TRBJ1-2; 7 nucleotides align to TRBD1. The germline gives CDR1 SQVTM, CDR2 ANQGSEA. V shed 8 bases and J 3 bases; nucleotides not matched to a gene: 6. The CDR3 loop spans 12 amino acids. The CDR3 protein is CSTLTGDYGYTF. The CDR3 DNA is TGCAGCACCTTAACAGGGGACTATGGCTACACCTTC. Full variable domain (remainder filled in from reference TRBV29-1 and TRBJ1-2): SAVISQKPSRDICQRGTSLTIQCQVDSQVTMMFWYRQQPGQSLTLIATANQGSEATYESGFVIDKFPISRPNLTFSTLTVSNMSPEDSSIYLCSTLTGDYGYTFGSGTRLTVV.

This clonotype was counted many times. The chain couples TRBV18 to TRBJ2-6; TRBD1 might be the D (5 bases). With 6 bases removed from V and 0 bases from J, the gap between germline ends came to 12 bases. The CDR3 consists of 16 residues. CDR1 is KGHSH and CDR2 is LQKENI in the germline V gene. The DNA of the CDR3 is TGTGCCAGCTCTAACGACAGTCCCTCTGGGGCCAACGTCCTGACTTTC. Amino acid sequence: CASSNDSPSGANVLTF.

This clonotype was observed a few times. The V call is TRBV2, the J call TRBJ2-5; TRBD2 matches 7 bases. CDR3 size: 14 residues. The germline gives CDR1 SNHLY, CDR2 FYNNEI. V trimming: 6 bases; J trimming: 5 bases; junction bases outside the gene matches: 9. CDR3 loop: CASRGGSGGETQYF. CDR3 bases: TGTGCCAGCAGAGGCGGGAGTGGGGGGGAGACCCAGTACTTC.

This clonotype was observed a handful of times. The genes are TRBV19 and TRBJ1-6; D is unresolved. V shed 11 bases and J shed 6 bases, with 14 bases lying between them. The germline CDR1 and CDR2 sequences are LNHDA and SQIVND (reference sequence). The CDR3 extends over 13 amino acids. As DNA, the CDR3 is TGTGCCGTTAGAGAACAGAGTAATTCACCCCTCCACTTT. Residues: CAVREQSNSPLHF. Full variable domain (rest looked up from reference TRBV19 and TRBJ1-6): DGGITQSPKYLFRKEGQNVTLSCEQNLNHDAMYWYRQDPGQGLRLIYYSQIVNDFQKGDIAEGYSVSREKKESFPLTVTSAQKNPTAFYLCAVREQSNSPLHFGNGTRLTVT.

This clonotype was counted many times. This chain uses TRBV7-9 with TRBJ2-1, with 7 bases aligning to TRBD1. This CDR3 is 15 amino acids long. In germline, CDR1 is SEHNR, CDR2 FQNEAQ (reference sequence). Unmatched junction bases numbered 6, after V lost 5 bases and J lost 2 bases. The CDR3 nucleotides read TGTGCCAGCAGCGAAAAGGGGGCCCCCTACAATGAGCAGTTCTTC. Translated, it gives CASSEKGAPYNEQFF.

Points on this clonotype: Being one base from a much bigger clone, this may be a read error. This chain joins TRBV18 and TRBJ2-2; possibly TRBD1 for D (6 bases). The CDR3 extends over 15 amino acids. CDR1 is KGHSH, CDR2 LQKENI, per germline. CDR3 nucleotides: TGTGCCAGCCCACCTCGGGACATGAACACCGGGGAGCTGTTTTTT. This codes for CASPPRDMNTGELFF.

In this sample, this clonotype turned up a few times. This rearrangement joins TRBV24-1 to TRBJ2-6; 11 positions agree with TRBD1. V shed 11 bases, J shed 2 bases, and the junction held 7 bases outside the gene matches. CDR3 length equals 16 residues. Germline V gene sequence: CDR1 KGHDR, CDR2 SFDVKD. The CDR3 coding sequence is TGTGCCATTAAACCGGGACAGGGGGCTGGGGCCAACGTCCTGACTTTC. Its protein product is CAIKPGQGAGANVLTF.

This clonotype has just a few counts. V and J are TRBV19 and TRBJ1-1; D is perhaps TRBD1 (6 bases). This CDR3 has 14 amino acids. Trimming stripped 5 bases from V and 0 bases from J, with 10 bases between. CDR1 and CDR2 (germline): LNHDA, SQIVND (reference sequence). CDR3 coding DNA: TGTGCCAGTAGTGGGACATCTCTGAACACTGAAGCTTTCTTT. This codes for CASSGTSLNTEAFF.

This clonotype was found many times. The rearrangement joins TRBV27 to TRBJ2-1; 9 nucleotides align to TRBD2. CDR3 length: 14 residues. V was pared by 7 bases and J by 7 bases, with 8 bases of the junction left unmatched. Germline CDR1 reads MNHEY; CDR2 reads SMNVEV (reference sequence). The CDR3 nucleotides read TGTGCCAGCAATAGGGGACTAGCAGGTAATGAGCAGTTCTTC. It translates to CASNRGLAGNEQFF.

The chain uses TRBV29-1 and TRBJ2-3, with 9 nucleotides matching TRBD2. This CDR3 has 15 residues. V lost 3 bases, J lost 0 bases, and 4 bases stayed unmatched. Looked up from germline, CDR1 is SQVTM and CDR2 is ANQGSEA. CDR3 sequence: CSVDSGRKSTDTQYF. Written as DNA, the CDR3 is TGCAGCGTTGACAGCGGGAGGAAAAGCACAGATACGCAGTATTTT.